A single sample is the source of the 2 T cell receptor beta chains below, sequenced in a study of shared clonotypes between healthy human individuals. Method: immunoSEQ multiplex PCR; TCRdb's copy keeps in-frame clones and lacks some. The sample consists of over 2 million clones, over 85% of them appearing once. Sequenced: naive CD4+ T cells sorted from blood. Subset noted: CD45RA+ positively selected. These receptors were collected from a young man in good health.

The genes are TRBV5-6 and TRBJ1-3; D is possibly TRBD1 (5 bases). The CDR3 sequence is 16 residues long. Germline values: CDR1 SGHDT, CDR2 YYEEEE. The V gene lost 4 bases and the J gene lost 0 bases, with 14 bases spanning the gap. This chain's CDR3 is CASSTGGANSGNTIYF. As DNA, the CDR3 is TGTGCCAGCAGCACCGGGGGAGCAAACTCTGGAAACACCATATATTTT.

The chain joins TRBV4-1 to TRBJ1-5, with 9 bases matching TRBD1. Trimming at V came to 4 bases and at J to 6 bases, leaving 10 bases not matched to a gene. Germline CDR1 reads MGHRA; CDR2 reads YSYEKL. This CDR3 spans 16 amino acids. The CDR3 protein is CASSPGTGKVAQPQHF. The CDR3 coding sequence is TGCGCCAGCAGCCCAGGGACAGGGAAGGTAGCTCAGCCCCAGCATTTT.